Presented here are 18 T cell receptor beta chains from one specimen sequenced in a study of neurological immune-mediated disorders (dated by TCRdb to the late 2010s). The sample's time point label, decoded: longitudinal time-point 3. Library preparation was by 5' RACE. The instrument given in TCRdb is Illumina HiSeq 2500. The public reads were reprocessed in TCRdb via fastp at Q25 and MiXCR, keeping in-frame beta chains. Records with the same CDR3 protein are collapsed into one entry carrying the most frequent genes and DNA. The table for this sample lists some 55,000 distinct CDR3 sequences; roughly 8.4% of them were counted only once. 1.9% of the sample lies in the top ten. Sequencing was done on a sample of PBMCs. These receptors were taken from a woman in her thirties or forties in good health.

V gene TRBV3-1 combines with J gene TRBJ1-4; weak D call: TRBD1 (5 bases). The CDR3 consists of 15 residues. V lost 4 bases to trimming and J lost 5 bases, with 14 bases between them. From germline, CDR1 is LGHDT and CDR2 YNNKEL (reference sequence). The CDR3 reads CASSLPGRENEKLFF. DNA for the CDR3: TGTGCCAGCAGCCTTCCGGGACGGGAGAATGAAAAACTGTTTTTT.

Ten or more counts support this clonotype. The chain combines TRBV3-1 with TRBJ1-5; tentatively, D is TRBD1 (6 bases). This CDR3 comprises 15 residues. Trimming left V 3 bases short and J 9 bases short, with 18 bases between. In germline, CDR1 is LGHDT, CDR2 YNNKEL (reference sequence). The CDR3 spells CASSQETGGKTPQHF. Written as DNA, the CDR3 is TGTGCCAGCAGCCAGGAGACAGGTGGCAAAACGCCCCAGCATTTT.

This clonotype was recorded many times. This chain connects TRBV4-3 to TRBJ2-1, with D unclear. The CDR3 runs to 13 residues. The V gene lost 4 bases and the J gene lost 9 bases, with 13 bases spanning the gap. Per germline, CDR1 LGHNA and CDR2 YSLEER. The CDR3 bases are TGCGCCAGCAGCCGCCTAGGTTTAGGTGAGCAGTTCTTC. This translates into CASSRLGLGEQFF.

This clonotype was seen many times. J is TRBJ2-7 and V is TRBV5-1; TRBD1 matches at 8 bases. Trimming at V came to 4 bases and at J to 0 bases, leaving 6 bases not matched to a gene. The CDR3 spans 15 residues. CDR1 and CDR2 from the germline V gene are SGHRS and YFSETQ. The CDR3 sequence: CASSQTGESSYEQYF. Here the CDR3 DNA reads TGCGCCAGCAGCCAGACAGGGGAGAGCTCCTACGAGCAGTACTTC.

The table lists this clonotype with many counts. The chain employs TRBV4-2 and TRBJ1-2; no definite D call. The V and J ends lost 0 bases and 2 bases respectively, with 16 bases between them. The CDR3 is 17 amino acids. From germline, CDR1 is LGHNA and CDR2 YNFKEQ. CDR3 protein: CASSQDRAGVDNYGYTF. CDR3 bases: TGTGCCAGCAGCCAAGATAGAGCAGGAGTGGACAACTATGGCTACACCTTC.

This clonotype was seen a handful of times. The chain recombines TRBV6-2 or TRBV6-3 with TRBJ2-7; 13 nucleotides agree with TRBD2. Germline lookup yields CDR1 MNHEY and CDR2 SVGEGT. This CDR3 comprises 17 residues. V dropped 6 bases and J dropped 2; count of bases not matched to a gene: 10. The CDR3 reads CASSHGLTSGRPYEQYF. The CDR3 DNA reads as TGTGCCAGCAGCCACGGACTGACTAGCGGGAGGCCCTACGAGCAGTACTTC.

There are many counts of this clonotype. The V and J genes are TRBV5-1 and TRBJ2-1; D might be TRBD2 (6 bases). With 4 bases removed from V and 9 bases from J, the gap between germline ends came to 23 bases. The CDR3 runs 16 residues. Germline CDR1 reads SGHRS; CDR2 reads YFSETQ. The CDR3 DNA reads TGCGCCAGCAGCCCCATACTAGGAGGGGCTTGGGGTGAGCAGTTCTTC. Protein product: CASSPILGGAWGEQFF.

This clonotype was seen many times. The chain uses TRBV20-1 and TRBJ1-5; D is uncertain. Between the trimmed V and J ends, which lost 4 bases and 9 bases, there was a span of 13 bases. The germline V gene encodes CDR1 DFQATT and CDR2 SNEGSKA (reference sequence). CDR3 length: 12 amino acids. The CDR3 DNA sequence: TGCAGTGCTATGGTCGCGGGCAGGCCCCAGCATTTT. It yields the protein CSAMVAGRPQHF.

The table lists this clonotype with many counts. This chain uses TRBV7-2 with TRBJ2-7, with 11 bases fitting TRBD2. CDR3 length equals 15 residues. In germline, CDR1 is SGHTA, CDR2 FQGNSA. With 3 bases clipped from V and 5 bases from J, the junction kept 6 bases outside the gene matches. The CDR3 nucleotides read TGTGCCAGCAGCTTTACTAGCGGGGGAATAAACGAGCAGTACTTC. Translating it yields CASSFTSGGINEQYF.

This clonotype was detected ten times or more. The chain employs TRBV25-1 and TRBJ2-5, with 11 positions matching TRBD2. Trimming at V came to 3 bases and at J to 4 bases, leaving 10 bases not matched to a gene. CDR1 is MGHDK, CDR2 SYGVNS, per germline. This CDR3 has 17 amino acids. CDR3: CASSDLLAGVLTETQYF. For the CDR3, the DNA is TGTGCCAGCAGTGATTTACTAGCGGGAGTGCTCACAGAGACCCAGTACTTC.

This clonotype came up many times. CDR3 DNA sequence: TGTGCCAGCAGCTCCCCGACAGGGCACTATGGCTACACCTTC. Protein: CASSSPTGHYGYTF. The chain recombines TRBV7-2 with TRBJ1-2; TRBD1 matches at 7 bases. V shed 4 bases and J 3 bases; nucleotides not matched to a gene: 5. In germline, CDR1 is SGHTA, CDR2 FQGNSA. CDR3 length: 14 amino acids.

There are many counts of this clonotype. V is TRBV5-1 and J is TRBJ1-2; no clear D. V was pared by 4 bases and J by 2 bases, with 15 bases between. The germline gives CDR1 SGHRS, CDR2 YFSETQ. The CDR3 runs to 15 residues. The CDR3, as DNA: TGCGCCAGCAGCCTGCCCTCAGAGATAAACTATGGCTACACCTTC. Residues: CASSLPSEINYGYTF.

Worth noting for this clonotype: A much larger clonotype is one base distant, so this may be a read error. This chain connects TRBV5-5 to TRBJ2-1, with 7 bases aligning to TRBD2. J was trimmed by 2 bases and V by 4 bases; bases with no gene match: 6. CDR1 is SGHKS, CDR2 YYEKEE, per germline (reference sequence). This CDR3 has 15 residues. The DNA for the CDR3 is TGTGCCAGCAGCGTAGGACTAGATGCCTACAATGAGCAGTTCTTC. Encoded protein: CASSVGLDAYNEQFF.

Ten or more counts support this clonotype. The chain employs TRBV5-1 and TRBJ1-1; no firm D call. The CDR3 spans 14 residues. In germline, CDR1 is SGHRS, CDR2 YFSETQ. Trimming shortened V by 5 bases and J by 2 bases, and 13 bases separated the two germline ends. The DNA of the CDR3 is TGCGCCAGCAGTTACCGGACGGATAACACTGAAGCTTTCTTT. Translated: CASSYRTDNTEAFF. The full variable domain, in which reference TRBV5-1 and TRBJ1-1 provide the parts outside the CDR3, is KAGVTQTPRYLIKTRGQQVTLSCSPISGHRSVSWYQQTPGQGLQFLFEYFSETQRNKGNFPGRFSGRQFSNSRSEMNVSTLELGDSALYLCASSYRTDNTEAFFGQGTRLTVV.

This clonotype came up many times. This chain links TRBV20-1 with TRBJ2-7; 7 positions match TRBD1. Trimming cost V 2 bases and J 7 bases; bases outside gene matches: 8. The CDR3 has 13 amino acids. Per the germline V gene, CDR1 is DFQATT and CDR2 is SNEGSKA (reference sequence). Here the CDR3 DNA reads TGCAGTGCTAGACCCCAGGGGGACGGGGAGCAGTACTTC. Amino acid sequence: CSARPQGDGEQYF.

This clonotype was found many times. The gene calls are TRBV5-1 and TRBJ2-2; D tentatively reads TRBD1 or TRBD2 (5 bases each). Germline V gene data show CDR1 as SGHRS and CDR2 as YFSETQ. Trimming took 0 bases from V and 5 from J, leaving 11 bases between them. The CDR3 sequence is 15 residues long. The CDR3 protein is CASSLDGGLTGELFF. CDR3 DNA: TGCGCCAGCAGCTTGGATGGGGGTTTGACCGGGGAGCTGTTTTTT.

At least ten counts were recorded for this clonotype. V usage is TRBV7-2 and J usage is TRBJ1-1; D not certain. The V gene lost 5 bases and the J gene lost 1 base, with 11 bases spanning the gap. CDR1 is SGHTA and CDR2 is FQGNSA in the germline V gene. The CDR3 runs to 14 residues. The CDR3, as DNA: TGTGCCAGCAGCGTAACTTCGGGGAACACTGAAGCTTTCTTT. Its protein is CASSVTSGNTEAFF.

This clonotype was counted ten times or more. In DNA form, the CDR3 reads TGCGCCAGCAGCCCCCTCTACTCAGGGGACACTGAAGCTTTCTTT. Amino acids: CASSPLYSGDTEAFF. This chain uses TRBV4-3 with TRBJ1-1; D possibly corresponds to TRBD1 (6 bases). CDR3 length equals 15 residues. Trimming shortened V by 4 bases and J by 3 bases, and 15 bases separated the two germline ends. Germline CDR1 reads LGHNA; CDR2 reads YSLEER.